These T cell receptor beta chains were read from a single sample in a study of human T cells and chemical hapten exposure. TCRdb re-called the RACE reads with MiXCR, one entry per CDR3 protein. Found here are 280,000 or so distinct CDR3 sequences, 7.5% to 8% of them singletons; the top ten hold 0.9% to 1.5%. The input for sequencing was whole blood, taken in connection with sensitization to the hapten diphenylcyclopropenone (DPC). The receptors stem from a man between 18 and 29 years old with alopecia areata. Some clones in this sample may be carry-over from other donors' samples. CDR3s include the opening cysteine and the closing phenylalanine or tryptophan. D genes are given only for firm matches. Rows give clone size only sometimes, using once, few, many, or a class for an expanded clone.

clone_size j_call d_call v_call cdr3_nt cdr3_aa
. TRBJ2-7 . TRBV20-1 TGCAGTGCTAGGGGTACTACGGACTACGAGCAGTACTTC CSARGTTDYEQYF
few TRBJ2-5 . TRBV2 TGTGCCAGCAGTGATCCAAGGTCCCAAGAGACCCAGTACTTC CASSDPRSQETQYF
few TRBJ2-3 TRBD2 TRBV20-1 TGCAGTGCTAGAGAACGGCGGGGGGGCTCAGATACGCAGTATTTT CSARERRGGSDTQYF
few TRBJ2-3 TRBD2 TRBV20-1 TGCAGCCCAATCCTAGCGGGGGGGCCGGGGACGCAGTATTTT CSPILAGGPGTQYF
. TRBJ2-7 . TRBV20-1 TGCAGTGCTCCTGGGCCAGCCGGGGACCTCTACGAGCAGTACTTC CSAPGPAGDLYEQYF
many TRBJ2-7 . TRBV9 TGTGCCAGCAGCGCAGCTGGGCTTCCCTACGAGCAGTACTTC CASSAAGLPYEQYF
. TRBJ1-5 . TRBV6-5 TGTGCCAGCAGTTACCGGTGGAGAAGCAATCAGCCCCAGCATTTT CASSYRWRSNQPQHF
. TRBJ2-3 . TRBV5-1 TGCGCCAGCAGCTCAGGGGTCGGAGGCACAGATACGCAGTATTTT CASSSGVGGTDTQYF
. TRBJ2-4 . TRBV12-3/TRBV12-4 TGTGCCAGCAGTTTGGACAGACTCGTTCAGTACTTC CASSLDRLVQYF
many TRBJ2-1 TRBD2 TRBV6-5 TGTGCCAGCAGTTACCGACGGTTGACGGGGGGTACCTACAATGAGCAGTTCTTC CASSYRRLTGGTYNEQFF
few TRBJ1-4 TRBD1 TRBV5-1 TGCGCCAGCAGCGCGGACAGGGCAGAAAAACTGTTTTTT CASSADRAEKLFF
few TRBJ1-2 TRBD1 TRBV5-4 TGTGCCAGCAGCTCAACACACGGACAGGGGGCAGATGGCTACACCTTC CASSSTHGQGADGYTF
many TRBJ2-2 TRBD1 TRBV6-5 TGTGCCAGCAGTAGCCGGGACAGGGGGTCCACCGGGGAGCTGTTTTTT CASSSRDRGSTGELFF
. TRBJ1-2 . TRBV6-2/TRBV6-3 TGTGCCAGCAGTTTCGGGACACCCTATGGCTACACCTTC CASSFGTPYGYTF
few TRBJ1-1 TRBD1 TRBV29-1 TGCAGCGTTGTGGGGGACAGGGGGAACACTGAAGCTTTCTTT CSVVGDRGNTEAFF
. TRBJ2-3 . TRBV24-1 TGTGCCACCAGTGATCGGAGCTCCGGGGCCAGGCTTAGCACAGATACGCAGTATTTT CATSDRSSGARLSTDTQYF
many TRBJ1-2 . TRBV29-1 TGCAGCGTTGAACAGGGGAAAGGGAAGGGAGGCTACACCTTC CSVEQGKGKGGYTF
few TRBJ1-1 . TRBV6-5 TGTGCCAGCAAAGGGCGGGACTTCACTGAAGCTTTCTTT CASKGRDFTEAFF
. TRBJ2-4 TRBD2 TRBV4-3 TGCGCCAGCAGCCAAGATTTCAAAGCCGGGACTAGCGGGCTGGTCAAAAACATTCAGTACTTC CASSQDFKAGTSGLVKNIQYF
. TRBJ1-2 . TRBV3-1 TGTGCCAGCAGCCCGGAGGGGGAGGAAGGCTACACCTTC CASSPEGEEGYTF
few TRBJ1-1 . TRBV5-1 TGCGCCAGCAGCTTGTCCGGGGGCCACGGGACTGAAGCTTTCTTT CASSLSGGHGTEAFF
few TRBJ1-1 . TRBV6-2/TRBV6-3 TGTGCCAGCAGTTACTCGTGGACATCGAACACTGAAGCTTTCTTT CASSYSWTSNTEAFF
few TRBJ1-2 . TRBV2 TGTGCCAGCAGTGAGTTCGTCTATGGCTACACCTTC CASSEFVYGYTF
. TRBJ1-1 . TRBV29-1 TGCAGCGTTGAGCGACAGAGGGGGAACACTGAAGCTTTCTTT CSVERQRGNTEAFF
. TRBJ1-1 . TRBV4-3 TGCGCCAGCAGCCAAGATAAGGGTAGCACTGAAGCTTTCTTT CASSQDKGSTEAFF
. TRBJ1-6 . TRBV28 TGTGCCAGCAGTTTAGTAACGGGAAATTCACCCCTCCACTTT CASSLVTGNSPLHF
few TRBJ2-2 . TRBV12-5 TGTGCTAGTGGGGAGACAACCGGGGAGCTGTTTTTT CASGETTGELFF
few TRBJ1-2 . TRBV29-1 TGCAGCGTTGTTTCTCGAGGTACCTATGGCTACACCTTC CSVVSRGTYGYTF
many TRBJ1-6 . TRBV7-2 TGTGCCAGCAGCACCAGCCAGGGGTCCAATTCACCCCTCCACTTT CASSTSQGSNSPLHF
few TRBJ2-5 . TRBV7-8 TGTGCCACCCGAGCGGTGGGCCAAGAGACCCAGTACTTC CATRAVGQETQYF
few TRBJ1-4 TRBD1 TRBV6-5 TGTGCCAGCAGGCCTGGGACAGCTAATGAAAAACTGTTTTTT CASRPGTANEKLFF
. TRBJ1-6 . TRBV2 TGTGCCAGCCCAGGGACGCCGGGGATGTGGGATTCACCCCTCCACTTT CASPGTPGMWDSPLHF
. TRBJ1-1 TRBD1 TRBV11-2 TGTGCCAGCAGCTTACGGAGGCCGGGACAGGGAGGCGAGGGCACTGAAGCTTTCTTT CASSLRRPGQGGEGTEAFF
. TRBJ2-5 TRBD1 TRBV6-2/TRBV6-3 TGTGCCAGCAGTCCCGGACAGGGCCCCTCCCAAGAGACCCAGTACTTC CASSPGQGPSQETQYF
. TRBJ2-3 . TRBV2 TGTGCCAGCAGTGCCGGAGGGGGCACAGATACGCAGTATTTT CASSAGGGTDTQYF
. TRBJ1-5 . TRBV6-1 TGTGCCAGCAGTGAAGTTCGGGGGCGCAATCAGCCCCAGCATTTT CASSEVRGRNQPQHF
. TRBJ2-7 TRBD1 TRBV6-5 TGTGCCAGCAGATACCGGGACAGGCGATCCTACGAGCAGTACTTC CASRYRDRRSYEQYF
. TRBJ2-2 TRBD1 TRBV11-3 TGTGCCAGTCGGACAGGGGGCGTGAACACCGGGGAGCTGTTTTTT CASRTGGVNTGELFF
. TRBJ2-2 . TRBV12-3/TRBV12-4 TGTGCCAGCAGTTCCCTGACGGGGAAGAACACCGGGGAGCTGTTTTTT CASSSLTGKNTGELFF
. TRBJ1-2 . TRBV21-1 TGTGCCAGCAGCAAAATGGGACAGCCAACTACTAACTATGGCTACACCTTC CASSKMGQPTTNYGYTF